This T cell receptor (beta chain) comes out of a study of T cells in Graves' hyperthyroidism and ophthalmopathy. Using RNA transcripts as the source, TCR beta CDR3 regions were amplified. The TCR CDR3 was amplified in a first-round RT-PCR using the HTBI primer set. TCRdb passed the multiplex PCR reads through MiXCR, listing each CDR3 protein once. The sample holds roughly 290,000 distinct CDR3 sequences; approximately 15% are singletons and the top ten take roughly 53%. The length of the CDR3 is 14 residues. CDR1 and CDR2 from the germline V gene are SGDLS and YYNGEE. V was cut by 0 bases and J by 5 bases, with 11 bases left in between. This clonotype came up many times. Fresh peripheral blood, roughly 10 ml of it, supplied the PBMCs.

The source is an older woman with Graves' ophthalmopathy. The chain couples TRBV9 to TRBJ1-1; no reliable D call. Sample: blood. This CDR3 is CASSVAGVRTEAFF. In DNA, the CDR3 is TGTGCCAGCAGCGTAGCCGGGGTGCGAACTGAAGCTTTCTTT.